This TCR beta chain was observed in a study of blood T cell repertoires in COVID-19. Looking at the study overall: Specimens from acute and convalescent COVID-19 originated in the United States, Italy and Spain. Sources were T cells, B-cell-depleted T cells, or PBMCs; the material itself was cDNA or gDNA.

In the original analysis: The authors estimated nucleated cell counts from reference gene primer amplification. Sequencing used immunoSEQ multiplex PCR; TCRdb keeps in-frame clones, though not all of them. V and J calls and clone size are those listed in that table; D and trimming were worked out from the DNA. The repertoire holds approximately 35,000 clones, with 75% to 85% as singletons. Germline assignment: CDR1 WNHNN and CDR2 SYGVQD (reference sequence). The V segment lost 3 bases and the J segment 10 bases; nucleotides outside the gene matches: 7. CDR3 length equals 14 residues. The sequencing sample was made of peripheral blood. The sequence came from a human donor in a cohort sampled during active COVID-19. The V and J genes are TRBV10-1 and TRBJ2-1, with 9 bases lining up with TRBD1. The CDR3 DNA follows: TGCGCCAGCAGTGACAGGACAGGGGTTGCCGAGCAGTTCTTC. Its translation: CASSDRTGVAEQFF.